These 32 T cell receptor beta chains were all obtained from the same sample, sequenced in a study of T-cell reconstitution after alpha-beta-depleted transplantation in children. TCRbeta library construction was performed incorporating unique molecular identifiers. TCRdb called the PCR reads again in MiXCR, with one record for every CDR3 protein. This table has hundreds of thousands of distinct CDR3 sequences, 10% to 15% appearing once. Sequencing was performed on PBMCs, mostly from graft donor cells, taken 360 days after TCRalphabeta/CD19-depleted stem cell transplant. Source of these receptors: a male patient younger than 18 who had a stem cell transplant for acute myeloid leukemia, so the T cells may come from the graft donor.

This chain links TRBV4-3 with TRBJ1-3; D ambiguous. Trimming shortened V by 0 bases and J by 2 bases, and 11 bases separated the two germline ends. The CDR3 sequence is 16 residues long. Germline values: CDR1 LGHNA, CDR2 YSLEER. The CDR3 is CASSQEEERPGNTIYF. The CDR3 DNA reads as TGCGCCAGCAGCCAAGAGGAAGAGAGACCTGGAAACACCATATATTTT.

This clonotype came up a few times. V usage is TRBV29-1 and J usage is TRBJ2-3; D remains ambiguous. This CDR3 is built from 12 residues. With 5 bases removed from V and 4 bases from J, the gap between germline ends came to 10 bases. Germline V gene data show CDR1 as SQVTM and CDR2 as ANQGSEA. The CDR3: CSVWAGPDTQYF. CDR3 nucleotide sequence: TGCAGCGTTTGGGCCGGGCCAGATACGCAGTATTTT.

This clonotype was recorded a few times. V is TRBV4-3 and J is TRBJ2-1; 9 bases agree with TRBD2. V trimming: 1 base; J trimming: 8 bases; junction bases outside the gene matches: 15. The CDR3 sequence is 18 residues long. Looked up from germline, CDR1 is LGHNA and CDR2 is YSLEER. The CDR3 nucleotides read TGCGCCAGCAGCCAAGTCAGCCTAGCGGGAAACCCCCACCATGAGCAGTTCTTC. This gives the protein CASSQVSLAGNPHHEQFF.

This clonotype was counted at least ten times. The chain joins TRBV7-3 to TRBJ2-3, with D perhaps matching TRBD2 (5 bases). The germline V and J ends were trimmed by 2 bases and 0 bases, with 12 bases remaining between them. Germline CDR1 and CDR2: SGHTA and FQGTGA. This CDR3 is 16 amino acids long. CDR3: CASSLFGRESTDTQYF. CDR3 coding DNA: TGTGCCAGCAGCTTATTTGGACGGGAAAGCACAGATACGCAGTATTTT.

This sequence joins TRBV28 and TRBJ2-7; unclear D gene. The CDR3 is made up of 17 amino acids. Germline V lookup: CDR1 MDHEN, CDR2 SYDVKM. V was clipped by 6 bases and J by 0 bases, with 21 bases between them. The CDR3 here is CASRDDHVQKRSYEQYF. The CDR3 region has the DNA TGTGCCAGCAGGGACGACCACGTTCAGAAACGCTCCTACGAGCAGTACTTC. The full variable domain, its missing parts supplied by reference TRBV28 and TRBJ2-7, is DVKVTQSSRYLVKRTGEKVFLECVQDMDHENMFWYRQDPGLGLRLIYFSYDVKMKEKGDIPEGYSVSREKKERFSLILESASTNQTSMYLCASRDDHVQKRSYEQYFGPGTRLTVT.

This clonotype turned up a few times. J is TRBJ2-5 and V is TRBV2, with no clear D. Trimming stripped 7 bases from V and 5 bases from J, with 14 bases between. The germline CDR1 and CDR2 sequences are SNHLY and FYNNEI. There are 13 residues in the CDR3. CDR3 sequence: CASNSVTWETQYF. CDR3 DNA sequence: TGTGCCAGCAACTCCGTCACGTGGGAGACCCAGTACTTC. Full variable domain (missing parts from reference TRBV2 and TRBJ2-5): EPEVTQTPSHQVTQMGQEVILRCVPISNHLYFYWYRQILGQKVEFLVSFYNNEISEKSEIFDDQFSVERPDGSNFTLKIRSTKLEDSAMYFCASNSVTWETQYFGPGTRLLVL.

Many counts were recorded for this clonotype. The chain links TRBV10-3 to TRBJ2-1, with TRBD2 matching over 13 bases. The CDR3 is made up of 14 amino acids. Germline trimming cut 6 bases from V and 7 bases from J; bases unmatched to any gene: 3. The germline V gene has CDR1 ENHRY and CDR2 SYGVKD. CDR3 coding DNA: TGTGCCATCAGGGAGGGACTAGCGGGAAATGAGCAGTTCTTC. Translating gives CAIREGLAGNEQFF.

This clonotype has a handful of counts. This sequence joins TRBV5-1 and TRBJ2-2, with D possibly being TRBD2 (6 bases). Germline V gene data show CDR1 as SGHRS and CDR2 as YFSETQ. V lost 0 bases and J 2 bases, leaving 17 bases between the germline ends. The CDR3 runs 18 residues. Here the CDR3 reads CASSLVNSRGTNTGELFF. The CDR3 DNA reads TGCGCCAGCAGCTTGGTTAACTCTCGCGGGACCAACACCGGGGAGCTGTTTTTT.

This clonotype was seen a handful of times. The J gene is TRBJ2-2, the V gene TRBV11-1, with a tentative D call TRBD1 (5 bases). CDR1 is SGHAT, CDR2 FQDESV, per germline (reference sequence). There are 16 residues in the CDR3. The germline V and J ends were trimmed by 5 bases and 0 bases, with 13 bases remaining between them. The CDR3 DNA follows: TGTGCCAGCAGCCGGGCTGGGGCCCCGAACACCGGGGAGCTGTTTTTT. Translating gives CASSRAGAPNTGELFF. The variable domain in full, completed from reference TRBV11-1 and TRBJ2-2, reads EAEVAQSPRYKITEKSQAVAFWCDPISGHATLYWYRQILGQGPELLVQFQDESVVDDSQLPKDRFSAERLKGVDSTLKIQPAELGDSAMYLCASSRAGAPNTGELFFGEGSRLTVL.

This chain connects TRBV6-1 to TRBJ2-2; D gene unclear. CDR3 length equals 16 residues. CDR1 and CDR2 (germline): MNHNS, SASEGT. Trimming shortened V by 5 bases and J by 6 bases, and 19 bases separated the two germline ends. This CDR3 reads CASSPLRLVISGELFF. In DNA, the CDR3 is TGTGCCAGCAGTCCCCTCCGGCTTGTTATTTCCGGGGAGCTGTTTTTT.

There are many counts of this clonotype. This chain uses TRBV12-3 or TRBV12-4 with TRBJ2-1; 9 bases line up with TRBD2. The length of the CDR3 is 17 residues. V trimming: 0 bases; J trimming: 8 bases; junction bases outside the gene matches: 11. The CDR3 DNA is TGTGCCAGCAGTTTAGCGCTTGGTGAGCGGGAGGTCTATGAGCAGTTCTTC. Amino acids: CASSLALGEREVYEQFF.

This chain joins TRBV20-1 and TRBJ2-1; D is uncertain. In germline, CDR1 is DFQATT, CDR2 SNEGSKA (reference sequence). The ends were cut back, 4 bases at V and 3 bases at J, with 7 bases in the middle. The CDR3 loop spans 12 amino acids. CDR3 DNA sequence: TGCAGTGCTATTTCCCACTACAATGAGCAGTTCTTC. Translated: CSAISHYNEQFF.

This clonotype was seen only a few times. J is TRBJ2-7 and V is TRBV20-1; 8 nucleotides line up with TRBD1. In germline, CDR1 is DFQATT, CDR2 SNEGSKA (reference sequence). Trimming removed 4 bases from V and 6 bases from J; junction bases left unmatched: 8. The CDR3 has 13 residues. CDR3: CSATRQGSVEQYF. CDR3 bases: TGCAGTGCTACCCGACAGGGGTCCGTCGAGCAGTACTTC.

The chain combines TRBV4-3 with TRBJ2-3, with 11 bases that match TRBD2. J gave up 2 bases and V 5 bases, and 3 bases lay outside the gene matches. The CDR3 length is 15 residues. Looked up from germline, CDR1 is LGHNA and CDR2 is YSLEER. CDR3 amino acids: CASSEGLAATDTQYF. The CDR3 DNA reads TGCGCCAGCAGCGAGGGACTAGCGGCCACAGATACGCAGTATTTT.

The gene calls are TRBV12-3 or TRBV12-4 and TRBJ2-1; a possible D gene is TRBD2 (5 bases). With 3 bases removed from V and 7 bases from J, the gap between germline ends came to 13 bases. The CDR3 has 14 residues. CDR3 DNA sequence: TGTGCCAGCAGTTTGACTATGTCGTTTAATGAGCAGTTCTTC. This encodes CASSLTMSFNEQFF.

The sample holds many counts of this clonotype. The chain employs TRBV12-3 or TRBV12-4 and TRBJ2-7; tentative D call: TRBD2 (6 bases). The CDR3 length is 15 residues. V was trimmed by 6 bases and J by 4 bases, leaving 19 bases between them. CDR3 nucleotides: TGTGCCAGCAGCCCGGGGGACCCCGGGTCGTACGAGCAGTACTTC. This encodes CASSPGDPGSYEQYF.

This chain links TRBV7-2 with TRBJ2-1; 8 nucleotides line up with TRBD2. CDR1 SGHTA and CDR2 FQGNSA come from the germline V gene. V was pared by 0 bases and J by 9 bases, with 4 bases of the junction left unmatched. This CDR3 region has 14 residues. CDR3: CASSLAGRASEQFF. The CDR3 region has the DNA TGTGCCAGCAGCTTAGCCGGGAGGGCCAGTGAGCAGTTCTTC.

V gene TRBV20-1 combines with J gene TRBJ2-7; TRBD2 agrees at 9 bases. Trimming took 0 bases from V and 4 from J; bases not matched to a gene: 7. In germline, CDR1 is DFQATT, CDR2 SNEGSKA (reference sequence). The CDR3 has 15 residues. The CDR3 DNA reads TGCAGTGCTAGAGATCCTAGCGGGATTGGGTACGAGCAGTACTTC. It codes for CSARDPSGIGYEQYF.

The DNA for the CDR3 is TGTGCCAGCAGTTTTCCAACAGGGGGAAACAACTTAGCCAAAAACATTCAGTACTTC. It is translated as CASSFPTGGNNLAKNIQYF. The chain is built from TRBV28 and TRBJ2-4; TRBD1 matches at 8 bases. The CDR3 extends over 19 amino acids. The V segment lost 3 bases and the J segment 0 bases; nucleotides outside the gene matches: 13. Germline V lookup: CDR1 MDHEN, CDR2 SYDVKM.

This clonotype was counted at least ten times. The chain couples TRBV29-1 to TRBJ2-2, with 9 bases fitting TRBD1. V trimming: 4 bases; J trimming: 4 bases; junction bases outside the gene matches: 4. CDR3 length: 14 amino acids. Germline CDR1 and CDR2: SQVTM and ANQGSEA. Written as DNA, the CDR3 is TGCAGCGTTGGCGGGACAGGGCGCACCGGGGAGCTGTTTTTT. Amino acids: CSVGGTGRTGELFF.

This clonotype came up a few times. The V and J genes are TRBV12-3 or TRBV12-4 and TRBJ1-3, with 8 bases aligning to TRBD1. The CDR3 length is 16 residues. Trimming cost V 5 bases and J 0 bases; bases outside gene matches: 6. The CDR3 spells CASSRTGKASGNTIYF. The CDR3 DNA reads TGTGCCAGCAGTAGGACAGGGAAGGCCTCTGGAAACACCATATATTTT.

Turning to this clonotype: One junction end disagrees with the germline gene, perhaps due to a read error. The chain is built from TRBV9 and TRBJ2-5; 7 nucleotides match TRBD2. Germline V gene lookup returns CDR1 SGDLS and CDR2 YYNGEE. The CDR3 covers 15 residues. In nucleotides, the CDR3 is TGTGCCAGCAGCGTAGAAACCGGGAGGAGCGAGACCGAGTACTTC. This codes for CASSVETGRSETEYF.

This chain connects TRBV15 to TRBJ2-7, with D possibly TRBD2 on 6 matching bases. Trimming stripped 1 base from V and 2 bases from J, with 18 bases between. This CDR3 comprises 17 residues. The germline V gene has CDR1 LNHNV and CDR2 YYDKDF (reference sequence). CDR3 coding DNA: TGTGCCACCAGCAGAGGTGGTGGACTACCCCTCACCTACGAGCAGTACTTC. This gives the protein CATSRGGGLPLTYEQYF.

For this clonotype: This may be a read error: a much more frequent sequence differs by one nucleotide. The chain combines TRBV12-3 or TRBV12-4 with TRBJ1-4; tentatively, D is TRBD1 (5 bases). This CDR3 is 12 amino acids long. CDR3 region: CASSIRGEKVFF. In nucleotides, the CDR3 is TGTGCCAGCAGTATTAGGGGTGAAAAAGTGTTTTTT.

There are many counts of this clonotype. The chain uses TRBV5-1 and TRBJ1-1; 8 bases agree with TRBD1. The CDR3 is made up of 15 amino acids. The V segment lost 1 base and the J segment 1 base; nucleotides outside the gene matches: 3. Germline V gives CDR1 SGHRS, CDR2 YFSETQ. The CDR3 nucleotides read TGCGCCAGCAGCTTGCCAGGGACAGGGAACACTGAAGCTTTCTTT. Protein product: CASSLPGTGNTEAFF. The entire variable domain, with the rest obtained from reference TRBV5-1 and TRBJ1-1, is as follows: KAGVTQTPRYLIKTRGQQVTLSCSPISGHRSVSWYQQTPGQGLQFLFEYFSETQRNKGNFPGRFSGRQFSNSRSEMNVSTLELGDSALYLCASSLPGTGNTEAFFGQGTRLTVV.

The chain has TRBV20-1 and TRBJ2-1; D ambiguous. Germline CDR1 and CDR2: DFQATT and SNEGSKA (reference sequence). Trimming removed 4 bases at V and 6 bases at J, with 16 bases between. CDR3 length equals 14 residues. CDR3 bases: TGCAGTGCTACCCAACCAGACCGGATCAATGAGCAGTTCTTC. This codes for CSATQPDRINEQFF.

The chain couples TRBV4-3 to TRBJ2-2; D perhaps matches TRBD1 (5 bases). The germline gives CDR1 LGHNA, CDR2 YSLEER. This CDR3 has 13 residues. Trimming shortened V by 2 bases and J by 7 bases, and 8 bases separated the two germline ends. The CDR3 DNA sequence: TGCGCCAGCAGCCAAACAGGTTTCGGGGAGCTGTTTTTT. Its protein product is CASSQTGFGELFF.

This clonotype was recorded many times. The rearrangement joins TRBV28 to TRBJ2-5, with D perhaps matching TRBD2 (7 bases). The CDR3 extends over 14 amino acids. V was clipped by 7 bases and J by 4 bases, with 16 bases between them. Germline CDR1 is MDHEN and CDR2 is SYDVKM. The CDR3 nucleotides are TGTGCCAGCACCACGATAAGGGGGGGAGAGACCCAGTACTTC. Its protein is CASTTIRGGETQYF.

This clonotype was observed at least ten times. This sequence joins TRBV5-1 and TRBJ2-7; D gene unclear. Germline V gene lookup returns CDR1 SGHRS and CDR2 YFSETQ. The CDR3 runs to 11 residues. V was shortened by 3 bases and J by 7 bases, with 8 bases between the two germline ends. The CDR3 region is CASSWMGEQYF. The CDR3 DNA sequence: TGCGCCAGCAGCTGGATGGGGGAGCAGTACTTC.

This clonotype has more than one count but fewer than ten. The chain carries TRBV20-1 and TRBJ2-7; TRBD1 aligns across 9 bases. CDR1 DFQATT and CDR2 SNEGSKA come from the germline V gene (reference sequence). The ends lost 3 bases at V and 4 bases at J; junction bases unmatched: 7. The CDR3 sequence is 14 residues long. This chain's CDR3 is CSARGQGNMYEQYF. The CDR3 DNA follows: TGCAGTGCTAGGGGACAGGGTAATATGTACGAGCAGTACTTC.

The CDR3 sequence: CSARRPGGRPSSYNEQFF. For the CDR3, the DNA is TGCAGTGCTAGGAGGCCAGGGGGCCGCCCTAGCTCCTACAATGAGCAGTTCTTC. The chain joins TRBV20-1 to TRBJ2-1, with 8 bases matching TRBD1. Looked up from germline, CDR1 is DFQATT and CDR2 is SNEGSKA (reference sequence). Germline trimming cut 3 bases from V and 0 bases from J; bases unmatched to any gene: 13. CDR3 length equals 18 residues.

The table lists this clonotype with many counts. The genes are TRBV29-1 and TRBJ2-3; no firm D call. CDR1 and CDR2 from the germline V gene are SQVTM and ANQGSEA. The CDR3 totals 14 residues. CDR3 coding DNA: TGCAGTGGCAACTCCAACCCTGGCACAGATACGCAGTATTTT. This codes for CSGNSNPGTDTQYF.